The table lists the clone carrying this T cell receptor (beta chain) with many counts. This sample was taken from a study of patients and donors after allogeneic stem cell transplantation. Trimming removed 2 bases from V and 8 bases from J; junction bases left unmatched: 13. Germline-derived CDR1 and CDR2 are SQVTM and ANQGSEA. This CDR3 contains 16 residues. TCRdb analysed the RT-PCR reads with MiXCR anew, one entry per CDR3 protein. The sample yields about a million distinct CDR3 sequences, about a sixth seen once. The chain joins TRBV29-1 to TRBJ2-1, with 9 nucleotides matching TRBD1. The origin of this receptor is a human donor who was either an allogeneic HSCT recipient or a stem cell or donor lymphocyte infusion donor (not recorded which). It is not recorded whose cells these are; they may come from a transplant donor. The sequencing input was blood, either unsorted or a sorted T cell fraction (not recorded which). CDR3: CSVESTGGKQGDEQFF. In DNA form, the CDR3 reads TGCAGCGTTGAATCGACAGGGGGAAAGCAGGGGGATGAGCAGTTCTTC.